Listed below are T cell receptor beta chains from one sample, sequenced in a study of OX40 agonist ivuxolimab in advanced cancers. Profiling relied on immunoSEQ multiplex PCR, and the TCRdb table lists in-frame clones only, not all of them. This sample has about 84,000 clones, with roughly 80% found just once. This specimen consisted of CD4+ or CD8+ T cells sorted from blood, obtained in a trial of the OX40 agonist ivuxolimab. These receptors all come from an adult with an advanced solid tumor such as melanoma, head and neck, liver or kidney cancer. Both conserved end residues are trimmed from each CDR3. D genes are given only for firm matches.

D: TRBD2
J: TRBJ2-3
V: TRBV2
CDR3: ASRELAGSTDTQY

D: NA
J: TRBJ1-5
V: TRBV19
CDR3: ASSTRGRNQPQH

D: NA
J: TRBJ2-4
V: TRBV5-6
CDR3: ASSLKGGTAKNIQY

D: TRBD2
J: TRBJ2-5
V: TRBV9
CDR3: ASSASRTSGAKEAQY

D: NA
J: TRBJ1-1
V: TRBV4-1
CDR3: ASSQGIQSNTEAF

D: TRBD1
J: TRBJ2-2
V: TRBV2
CDR3: ASSGQGAGTGELF

D: TRBD1
J: TRBJ1-4
V: TRBV5-5
CDR3: ASSLRQGVGEKLF

D: NA
J: TRBJ2-3
V: TRBV11-3
CDR3: ASSPGVSTDTQY

D: NA
J: TRBJ1-3
V: TRBV19
CDR3: ASSIDSRMAFSGNTIY

D: NA
J: TRBJ1-6
V: TRBV5-8
CDR3: ASSLYSGINSPLH

D: TRBD1
J: TRBJ1-2
V: TRBV10-3
CDR3: AITDRGEGGYT

D: NA
J: TRBJ1-2
V: TRBV4-1
CDR3: ASSERYRVLSYGYT

D: NA
J: TRBJ1-2
V: TRBV2
CDR3: ASSEAGTAVYT

D: TRBD1
J: TRBJ1-2
V: TRBV7-2
CDR3: ASTTRQGPTYGYT

D: NA
J: TRBJ1-1
V: TRBV7-8
CDR3: ASSLVGAENTEAF

D: NA
J: TRBJ2-5
V: TRBV7-2
CDR3: ASSLAWGAVETQY

D: NA
J: TRBJ2-1
V: TRBV5-1
CDR3: ASSLGGDPYNEQF

D: NA
J: TRBJ1-1
V: TRBV5-1
CDR3: ASSLDADTEAF

D: NA
J: TRBJ2-2
V: TRBV9
CDR3: ASSAQGRNTGELF

D: NA
J: TRBJ2-1
V: TRBV4-3
CDR3: ASSQDAGPATNNEQF

D: NA
J: TRBJ1-2
V: TRBV10-3
CDR3: AISEDSNYGYT

D: NA
J: TRBJ1-4
V: TRBV9
CDR3: ASSKGYSTNEKLF

D: NA
J: TRBJ1-1
V: TRBV7-2
CDR3: ASSLGYLQGYTEAF

D: NA
J: TRBJ1-1
V: TRBV7-2
CDR3: ASSRTDTEAF

D: NA
J: TRBJ1-4
V: TRBV7-8
CDR3: ASSLRQQYATNEKLF

D: NA
J: TRBJ1-3
V: TRBV6-5
CDR3: ASSYRLSGNTIY

D: NA
J: TRBJ1-5
V: TRBV5-6
CDR3: ASSLGQSNQPQH

D: TRBD1
J: TRBJ1-2
V: TRBV5-1
CDR3: ASSPTTGNLNYGYT

D: TRBD1
J: TRBJ2-2
V: TRBV18
CDR3: ASSPSQGANTGELF

D: TRBD1
J: TRBJ1-2
V: TRBV9
CDR3: ASSVTGMDYGYT

D: NA
J: TRBJ1-1
V: TRBV7-2
CDR3: ASSLGSGIEAF

D: NA
J: TRBJ2-1
V: TRBV6-6
CDR3: ASSPLGDEQF

D: NA
J: TRBJ1-5
V: TRBV7-2
CDR3: ASSLVASGTSNQPQH

D: TRBD1
J: TRBJ1-5
V: TRBV19
CDR3: ASSKRTGESNQPQH

D: TRBD2
J: TRBJ2-5
V: TRBV12-5
CDR3: ASGQSGGETQY

D: NA
J: TRBJ1-1
V: TRBV28
CDR3: ASSFRGAQAF

D: NA
J: TRBJ1-1
V: TRBV6-5
CDR3: ASSTDPDTEAF

D: NA
J: TRBJ1-6
V: TRBV6-4
CDR3: ASSDGGNSPLH

D: TRBD1
J: TRBJ2-1
V: TRBV9
CDR3: ASSGSGTGGREQF

D: TRBD2
J: TRBJ2-7
V: TRBV6-5
CDR3: ASSYDLAGGYEQY

D: NA
J: TRBJ2-3
V: TRBV9
CDR3: ASSPTGDGPQY

D: TRBD2
J: TRBJ2-5
V: TRBV7-6
CDR3: ASSFTSGGVQETQY

D: NA
J: TRBJ1-4
V: TRBV28
CDR3: ASSDSSTNEKLF

D: NA
J: TRBJ1-3
V: TRBV5-5
CDR3: ASSLEGYPLY

D: NA
J: TRBJ1-5
V: TRBV28
CDR3: ASKARGYSNQPQH

D: NA
J: TRBJ2-6
V: TRBV19
CDR3: ASSERGFAGANVLT

D: TRBD2
J: TRBJ2-1
V: TRBV5-1
CDR3: ASSVGTSDEQF

D: TRBD2
J: TRBJ2-1
V: TRBV18
CDR3: ASSPPGGGTSNEQF

D: TRBD2
J: TRBJ2-5
V: TRBV9
CDR3: ASSVTSGAKETQY

D: NA
J: TRBJ2-1
V: TRBV7-3
CDR3: ASSLYGGGNEQF

D: TRBD1
J: TRBJ1-2
V: TRBV6-5
CDR3: ASSYSWDSYGYT

D: NA
J: TRBJ1-1
V: TRBV10-1
CDR3: ASSADMNTEAF

D: TRBD2
J: TRBJ2-5
V: TRBV28
CDR3: ASSLQTGGWETQY

D: NA
J: TRBJ2-2
V: TRBV11-2
CDR3: ASSWSTLNTGELF

D: NA
J: TRBJ1-1
V: TRBV7-2
CDR3: ASSLAGYSPMNTEAF

D: TRBD1
J: TRBJ2-4
V: TRBV19
CDR3: ASSPEGTGLLDIAKNIQY

D: NA
J: TRBJ1-2
V: TRBV6-5
CDR3: ASSEQGGIGYT

D: NA
J: TRBJ2-6
V: TRBV7-7
CDR3: ASSIALGANVLT

D: NA
J: TRBJ2-3
V: TRBV2
CDR3: ASSYRVGSDTQY

D: TRBD1
J: TRBJ2-7
V: TRBV6-5
CDR3: ASSSPDRDKQY